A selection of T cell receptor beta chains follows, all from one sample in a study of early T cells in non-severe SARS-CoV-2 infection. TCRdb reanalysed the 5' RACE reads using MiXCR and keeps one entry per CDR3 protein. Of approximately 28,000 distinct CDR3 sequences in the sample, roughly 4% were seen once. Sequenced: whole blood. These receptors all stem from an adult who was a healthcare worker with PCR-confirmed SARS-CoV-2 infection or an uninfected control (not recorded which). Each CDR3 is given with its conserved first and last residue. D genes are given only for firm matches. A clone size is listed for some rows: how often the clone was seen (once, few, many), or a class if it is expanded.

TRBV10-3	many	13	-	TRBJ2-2	CAISEPPGPKAFF	TGTGCCATCAGTGAGCCGCCAGGGCCCAAAGCGTTTTTT
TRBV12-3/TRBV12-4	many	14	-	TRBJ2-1	CASSQGLGSYEQFF	TGTGCCAGCAGCCAGGGCCTCGGGAGCTATGAGCAGTTCTTC
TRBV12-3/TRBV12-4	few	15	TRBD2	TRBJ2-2	CASSYSGRAAGELFF	TGTGCCAGCAGCTATAGCGGGAGGGCCGCCGGGGAGCTGTTTTTT
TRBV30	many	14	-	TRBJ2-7	CAWTGSWRALEQYF	TGTGCCTGGACAGGATCGTGGCGGGCCCTTGAGCAGTACTTC
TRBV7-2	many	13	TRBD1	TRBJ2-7	CASSLRGQSGQYF	TGTGCCAGCAGCTTAAGGGGACAGAGCGGGCAGTACTTC
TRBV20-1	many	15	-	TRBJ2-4	CSAPRDLIAKNIQYF	TGCAGTGCGCCCCGGGACTTAATAGCCAAAAACATTCAGTACTTC
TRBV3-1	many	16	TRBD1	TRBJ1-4	CASSQDRGTGAEKLFF	TGTGCCAGCAGCCAAGATCGGGGGACAGGGGCTGAAAAACTGTTTTTT
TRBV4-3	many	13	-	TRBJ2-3	CASSQDWGDTQYF	TGCGCCAGCAGCCAAGATTGGGGTGATACGCAGTATTTT
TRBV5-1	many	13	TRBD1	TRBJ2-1	CASSLSPGGEQFF	TGCGCCAGCAGCTTATCGCCAGGGGGTGAGCAGTTCTTC
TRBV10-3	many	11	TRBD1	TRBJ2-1	CAINTGTGQFF	TGTGCCATCAATACCGGGACAGGGCAGTTCTTC
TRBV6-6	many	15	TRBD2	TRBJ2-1	CASSGGLAGVSEQFF	TGTGCCAGCAGCGGGGGCCTAGCGGGAGTTAGCGAGCAGTTCTTC
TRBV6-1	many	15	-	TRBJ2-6	CASRPGTAGANVLTF	TGTGCCAGCAGGCCTGGGACTGCAGGGGCCAACGTCCTGACTTTC
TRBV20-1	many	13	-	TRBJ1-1	CSARLPGNPEAFF	TGCAGTGCTAGACTGCCAGGTAACCCTGAAGCTTTCTTT
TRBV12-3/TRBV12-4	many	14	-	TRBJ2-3	CASSRDGSTDTQYF	TGTGCCAGCAGTCGGGACGGAAGCACAGATACGCAGTATTTT
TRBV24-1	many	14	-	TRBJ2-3	CATSDLTGADTQYF	TGTGCCACCAGTGATTTGACCGGGGCAGATACGCAGTATTTT
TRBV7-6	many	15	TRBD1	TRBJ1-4	CASSRQGATNEKLFF	TGTGCCAGCAGTCGACAGGGAGCAACTAATGAAAAACTGTTTTTT
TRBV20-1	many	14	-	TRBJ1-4	CSARDSQGREKLFF	TGCAGTGCTAGAGATTCCCAGGGACGGGAAAAACTGTTTTTT
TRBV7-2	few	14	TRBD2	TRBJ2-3	CASSRSGSTDTQYF	TGTGCCAGCAGCCGTAGCGGGAGCACAGATACGCAGTATTTT
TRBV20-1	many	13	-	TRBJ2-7	CSAGGTGTYEQYF	TGCAGTGCAGGAGGGACGGGGACCTACGAGCAGTACTTC
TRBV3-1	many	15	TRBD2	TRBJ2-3	CASSQDIAGGDTQYF	TGTGCCAGCAGCCAAGATATAGCGGGAGGGGATACGCAGTATTTT
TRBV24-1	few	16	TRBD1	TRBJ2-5	CATSDPGQALQETQYF	TGTGCCACCAGTGACCCGGGACAGGCGTTACAAGAGACCCAGTACTTC
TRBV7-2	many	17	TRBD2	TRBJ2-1	CASSSRLAGGSYNEQFF	TGTGCCAGCAGCTCTCGACTAGCGGGAGGCTCCTACAATGAGCAGTTCTTC
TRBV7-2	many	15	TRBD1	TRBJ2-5	CASSFRTGGQETQYF	TGTGCCAGCAGCTTTCGGACAGGGGGGCAAGAGACCCAGTACTTC
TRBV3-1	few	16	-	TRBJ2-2	CASSQESPGNTGELFF	TGTGCCAGCAGCCAAGAGTCCCCAGGGAACACCGGGGAGCTGTTTTTT
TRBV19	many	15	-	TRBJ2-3	CASSTRESSTDTQYF	TGTGCCAGTAGTACACGGGAGTCAAGCACAGATACGCAGTATTTT
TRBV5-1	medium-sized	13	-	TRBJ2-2	CASSLGNTGELFF	TGCGCCAGCAGCTTGGGGAACACCGGGGAGCTGTTTTTT
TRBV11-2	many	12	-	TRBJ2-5	CASSLETQTQYF	TGTGCCAGCAGCTTAGAGACTCAGACCCAGTACTTC
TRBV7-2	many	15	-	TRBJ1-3	CASSWIGVFGNTIYF	TGTGCCAGCAGCTGGATAGGAGTGTTCGGAAACACCATATATTTT
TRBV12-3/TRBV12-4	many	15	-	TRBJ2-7	CASIQTGQGAYEQYF	TGTGCCAGCATCCAAACTGGGCAGGGAGCCTACGAGCAGTACTTC
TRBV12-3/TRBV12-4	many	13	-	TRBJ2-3	CASSYRVTDTQYF	TGTGCCAGCAGCTACAGGGTCACAGATACGCAGTATTTT
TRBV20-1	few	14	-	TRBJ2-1	CSATTGGLGNEQFF	TGCAGTGCTACAACCGGGGGCTTGGGGAATGAGCAGTTCTTC
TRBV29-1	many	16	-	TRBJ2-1	CSVVGIGAVSYNEQFF	TGCAGCGTTGTTGGGATAGGGGCGGTCTCCTACAATGAGCAGTTCTTC
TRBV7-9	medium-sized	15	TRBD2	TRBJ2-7	CASSLASGKGHEQYF	TGTGCCAGCAGCTTAGCTAGCGGGAAGGGTCACGAGCAGTACTTC
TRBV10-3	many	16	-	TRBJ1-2	CAISESTRGLLSGYTF	TGTGCCATCAGTGAGTCGACTCGAGGGTTACTTTCTGGCTACACCTTC
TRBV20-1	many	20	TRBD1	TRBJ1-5	CSARLGPGGRGAPLGQPQHF	TGCAGTGCTAGATTGGGCCCGGGAGGCAGGGGGGCCCCTTTAGGACAGCCCCAGCATTTT
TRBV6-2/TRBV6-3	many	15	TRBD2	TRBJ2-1	CASSYEGTRDNEQFF	TGTGCCAGCAGTTACGAAGGGACTAGAGACAATGAGCAGTTCTTC
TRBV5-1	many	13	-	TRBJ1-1	CASSTRVNTEAFF	TGCGCCAGCAGCACCCGAGTGAACACTGAAGCTTTCTTT
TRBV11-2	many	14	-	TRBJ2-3	CASSQDYSTDTQYF	TGTGCCAGCAGCCAGGATTACAGCACAGATACGCAGTATTTT
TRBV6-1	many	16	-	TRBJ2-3	CASREGWWGGTDTQYF	TGTGCCAGCAGAGAGGGTTGGTGGGGCGGCACAGATACGCAGTATTTT
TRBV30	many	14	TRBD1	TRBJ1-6	CAWTRDREYSPLHF	TGTGCCTGGACTCGGGACAGGGAATATTCACCCCTCCACTTT
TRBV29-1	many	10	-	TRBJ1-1	CSVAGTEAFF	TGCAGCGTTGCGGGCACTGAAGCTTTCTTT
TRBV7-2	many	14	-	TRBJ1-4	CASSFSGFSEKLFF	TGTGCCAGCAGCTTCTCAGGGTTTTCTGAAAAACTGTTTTTT
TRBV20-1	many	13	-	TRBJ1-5	CSASLSTNQPQHF	TGCAGTGCTAGTTTATCGACTAATCAGCCCCAGCATTTT
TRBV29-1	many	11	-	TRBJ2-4	CSVVPLDIQYF	TGCAGCGTGGTCCCTTTGGACATTCAGTACTTC
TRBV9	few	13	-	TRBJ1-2	CASSAGKNYGYTF	TGTGCCAGCAGCGCAGGAAAGAACTATGGCTACACCTTC
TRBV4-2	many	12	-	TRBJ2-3	CASSPHMDTQYF	TGTGCCAGCAGCCCGCACATGGATACGCAGTATTTT
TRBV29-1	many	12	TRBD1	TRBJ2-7	CSVEEVQGVLYF	TGCAGCGTTGAAGAGGTACAGGGGGTTCTGTACTTC
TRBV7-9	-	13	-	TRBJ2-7	CASSWDARYEQYF	TGTGCCAGCAGCTGGGACGCCCGCTACGAGCAGTACTTC
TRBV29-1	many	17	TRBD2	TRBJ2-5	CSVEGGTSGSRRETQYF	TGCAGCGTTGAAGGGGGGACTAGCGGGAGTAGAAGGGAGACCCAGTACTTC
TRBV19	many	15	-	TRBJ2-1	CASQVRDSRGYEQFF	TGTGCCAGTCAGGTTCGGGACTCCAGAGGTTATGAGCAGTTCTTC
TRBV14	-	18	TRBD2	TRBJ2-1	CASSQPLAGVLKYNEQFF	TGTGCCAGCAGCCAACCACTAGCGGGAGTTTTAAAGTACAATGAGCAGTTCTTC
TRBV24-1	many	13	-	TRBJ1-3	CATSGSSGNTIYF	TGTGCCACCAGTGGAAGCTCTGGAAACACCATATATTTT
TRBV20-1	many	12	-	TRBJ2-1	CSARAQYNEQFF	TGCAGTGCTAGAGCCCAGTACAATGAGCAGTTCTTC
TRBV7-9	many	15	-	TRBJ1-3	CASSNRGGSGNTIYF	TGTGCCAGCAGCAACCGGGGCGGCTCTGGAAACACCATATATTTT
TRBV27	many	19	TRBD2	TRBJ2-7	CASSSSFGSGTRRLNEQYF	TGTGCCAGCAGTTCATCCTTCGGAAGTGGGACTAGGCGGTTAAACGAGCAGTACTTC
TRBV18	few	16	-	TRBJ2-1	CASSLGTIISYNEQFF	TGTGCCAGCTCACTCGGAACAATTATCTCCTACAATGAGCAGTTCTTC
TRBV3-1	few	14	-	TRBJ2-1	CASSQGSWGEEQFF	TGTGCCAGCAGCCAAGGGTCCTGGGGAGAAGAGCAGTTCTTC
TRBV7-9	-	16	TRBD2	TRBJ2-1	CASSSRDYNNRNEQFF	TGTGCCAGCAGCTCGCGGGACTACAACAACCGCAATGAGCAGTTCTTC
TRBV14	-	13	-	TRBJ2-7	CASSPGAFREQYF	TGTGCCAGCAGCCCAGGGGCCTTTCGAGAGCAGTACTTC
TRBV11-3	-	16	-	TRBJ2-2	CASSLTTGPNTGELFF	TGTGCCAGCAGTTTAACCACGGGGCCGAACACCGGGGAGCTGTTTTTT